This TCR beta chain was recovered during a study of identical twins. Findings of the study overall: The authors noted that invariant MAIT and iNKT cells could partly confound zero-insertion analyses.

Per the germline V gene, CDR1 is SGHAT and CDR2 is FQNNGV. V was shortened by 1 base and J by 1 base, with 19 bases between the two germline ends. The CDR3 is made up of 18 amino acids. With regard to this clonotype: Its specificity is unknown.

TCRdb re-analysed the 5' RACE reads in MiXCR, keeping a single row per CDR3 protein. The sample shows around 490,000 distinct CDR3 sequences, about a fifth of them seen only once. The sample was also reused in another study, on yellow fever vaccine responses in identical twins. That report adds: Twins reportedly showed a vaccine T cell response that seemed partly convergent and partly personalized.

The sequence came from a woman aged 18-29 years in good health. Sequencing used CD4+ T cells sorted from blood. This chain uses TRBV11-2 with TRBJ1-1; D is uncertain. The CDR3 spells CASSLGIRRRTQNTEAFF. The CDR3 nucleotides are TGTGCCAGCAGCTTAGGTATAAGGAGGAGGACTCAGAACACTGAAGCTTTCTTT.